This T cell receptor beta chain derives from a study of spatial heterogeneity in lung cancer. This CDR3 region has 13 residues. V was cut by 4 bases and J by 12 bases, with 17 bases left in between. Germline V CDR1 and CDR2: SGHRS, YFSETQ. Study-level results: Tumors with more nonsynonymous mutations had more expanded intratumoral alpha and beta TCRs.

Time point meaning: sample taken at primary tumor resection. Samples were obtained from more than 70 donors, all untreated early-stage non-small cell lung cancer patients. Notes on this clonotype: Its antigen is not known.

MiXCR was run by TCRdb on the 5' RACE reads, yielding one entry per CDR3 protein. The sample carries about 10,000 distinct CDR3 sequences, approximately 12% recorded once. V and J are TRBV5-1 and TRBJ2-1, with D unresolved. This TCR derives from a male donor with early-stage non-small cell lung cancer. Sequences were derived from lung tumor tissue, sampled at surgery. CDR3 loop: CASSPRISPGQFF. In nucleotides, the CDR3 is TGCGCCAGCAGCCCTAGGATTTCCCCGGGGCAGTTCTTC. Full variable domain (remainder filled in from reference TRBV5-1 and TRBJ2-1): KAGVTQTPRYLIKTRGQQVTLSCSPISGHRSVSWYQQTPGQGLQFLFEYFSETQRNKGNFPGRFSGRQFSNSRSEMNVSTLELGDSALYLCASSPRISPGQFFGPGTRLTVL.